This entry features one T cell receptor (beta chain) sequence. Its antigen is unknown. This entry comes from a study of T cell clusters in autoimmune cytopenias. TRB amplification used roughly 250 ng of peripheral blood genomic DNA. The CDR3 length is 14 residues. From germline, CDR1 is GTSNPN and CDR2 SVGIG (reference sequence). TRB was amplified by touch-down multiplex PCR, primer pools A and B combined. TCRdb reprocessed the multiplex PCR reads and keeps a single row for each CDR3 protein, giving no DNA. This listing includes roughly 9,000 distinct CDR3 sequences. Study-wide findings and caveats: TRB repertoire shifts in secondary cytopenia and chronic lymphocytic leukemia mostly reflected lymphoma, not autoimmunity.

The specimen sequenced was peripheral blood. The V and J genes are TRBV30 and TRBJ2-2; without DNA, the TCRdb call of TRBD1 cannot be checked. The TCR originated in a human donor with an autoimmune cytopenia or autoimmune hepatitis (not recorded which). The CDR3 is CASSRQSFTGELFF.